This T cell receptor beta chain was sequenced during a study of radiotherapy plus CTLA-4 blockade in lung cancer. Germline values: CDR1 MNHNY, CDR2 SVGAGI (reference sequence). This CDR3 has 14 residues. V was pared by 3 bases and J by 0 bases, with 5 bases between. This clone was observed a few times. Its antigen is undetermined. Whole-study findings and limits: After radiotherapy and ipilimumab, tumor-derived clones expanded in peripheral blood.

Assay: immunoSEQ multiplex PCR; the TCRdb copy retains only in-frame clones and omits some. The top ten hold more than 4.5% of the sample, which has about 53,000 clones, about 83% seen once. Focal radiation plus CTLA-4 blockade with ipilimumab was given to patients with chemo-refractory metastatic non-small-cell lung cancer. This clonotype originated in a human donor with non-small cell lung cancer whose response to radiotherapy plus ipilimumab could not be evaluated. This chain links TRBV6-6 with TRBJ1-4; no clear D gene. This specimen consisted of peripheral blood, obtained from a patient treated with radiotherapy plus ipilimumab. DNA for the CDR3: TGTGCCAGCAGTTATCCAACAACTAATGAAAAACTGTTTTTT. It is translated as CASSYPTTNEKLFF.